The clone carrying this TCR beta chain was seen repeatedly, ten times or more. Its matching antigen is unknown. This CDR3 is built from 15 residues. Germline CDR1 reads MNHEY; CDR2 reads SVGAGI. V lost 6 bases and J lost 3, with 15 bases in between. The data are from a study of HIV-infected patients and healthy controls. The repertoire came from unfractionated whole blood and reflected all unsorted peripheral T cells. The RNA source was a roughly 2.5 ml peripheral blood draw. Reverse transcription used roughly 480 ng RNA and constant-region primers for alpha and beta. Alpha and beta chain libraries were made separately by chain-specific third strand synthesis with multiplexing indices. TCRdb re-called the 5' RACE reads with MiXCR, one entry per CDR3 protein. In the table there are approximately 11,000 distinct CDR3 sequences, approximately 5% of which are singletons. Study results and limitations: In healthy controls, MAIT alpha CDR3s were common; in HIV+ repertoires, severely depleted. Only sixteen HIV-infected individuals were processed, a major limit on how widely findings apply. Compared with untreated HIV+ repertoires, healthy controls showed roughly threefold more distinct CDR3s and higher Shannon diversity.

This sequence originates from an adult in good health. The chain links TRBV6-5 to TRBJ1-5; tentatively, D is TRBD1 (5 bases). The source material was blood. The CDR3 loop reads CASSRTTGANQPQHF. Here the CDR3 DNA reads TGTGCCAGCAGCAGAACTACCGGGGCCAATCAGCCCCAGCATTTT.